The present TCR beta chain was sequenced within a study of blood T cell repertoires in COVID-19. Overall study: Collection of acute and convalescent COVID-19 samples took place in the United States, Italy and Spain.

Measured with immunoSEQ multiplex PCR; TCRdb has only the in-frame clones, and not every one. The repertoire consists of approximately 110,000 clones, with approximately 80% occurring once and the leading ten covering around 0.77%. The CDR3 is 13 residues long. The germline V gene encodes CDR1 MDHEN and CDR2 SYDVKM. The chain links TRBV28 to TRBJ1-2; D perhaps matches TRBD1 (5 bases). The receptor was derived from a woman in her 70s with acute or convalescent COVID-19. The sample comprised peripheral blood. In DNA form, the CDR3 reads TGTGCTATCGGAAGGGGCTCAGACTATGGCTACACCTTC. Translating gives CAIGRGSDYGYTF.